These 15 T cell receptor beta chains share one sample of origin, sequenced in a study of identifying expanded T cells in peripheral blood. The repertoire was sequenced with immunoSEQ multiplex PCR; TCRdb's copy has only in-frame clones and lacks some. The repertoire includes some 91,000 clones, approximately 90% of them detected once, and roughly 4% sits in the top ten. The sample taken for sequencing was blood. These receptors originate from a person between 18 and 70 years old in good health.

V and J are TRBV6-5 and TRBJ1-1; D is uncertain. Per germline, CDR1 MNHEY and CDR2 SVGAGI. CDR3 size: 13 residues. V lost 7 bases and J lost 1, with 10 bases in between. The CDR3 DNA reads as TGTGCCAGCATCCAATTAGGGAACACTGAAGCTTTCTTT. Protein sequence: CASIQLGNTEAFF.

The J gene is TRBJ1-1, the V gene TRBV28, with 8 bases identical to TRBD1. Germline V gene data show CDR1 as MDHEN and CDR2 as SYDVKM. The CDR3 loop spans 15 amino acids. V was pared by 3 bases and J by 2 bases, with 5 bases of the junction left unmatched. As DNA, the CDR3 is TGTGCCAGCAGTTTTTCAGGGGGCGGAAACACTGAAGCTTTCTTT. Protein product: CASSFSGGGNTEAFF. Using reference TRBV28 and TRBJ1-1 for the parts outside the CDR3, the full variable domain is DVKVTQSSRYLVKRTGEKVFLECVQDMDHENMFWYRQDPGLGLRLIYFSYDVKMKEKGDIPEGYSVSREKKERFSLILESASTNQTSMYLCASSFSGGGNTEAFFGQGTRLTVV.

This clone appeared once. The V gene is TRBV5-1, the J gene TRBJ1-1; D gene unclear. The CDR3 is 12 amino acids. Germline V lookup: CDR1 SGHRS, CDR2 YFSETQ. V lost 0 bases, J lost 8 bases, and 8 bases lay in between. CDR3 region: CASSLGQGEAFF. CDR3 DNA: TGCGCCAGCAGCTTGGGACAAGGCGAAGCTTTCTTT.

This clone has just a few counts. CDR3 amino acids: CASSPWVEEAGNTIYF. The CDR3 DNA reads TGTGCCAGCAGTCCCTGGGTAGAGGAGGCTGGAAACACCATATATTTT. This chain joins TRBV28 and TRBJ1-3; D is undetermined. Between the trimmed V and J ends, which lost 5 bases and 2 bases, there was a span of 16 bases. From germline, CDR1 is MDHEN and CDR2 SYDVKM. This CDR3 region has 16 residues. The full variable domain, rest sourced from reference TRBV28 and TRBJ1-3, is DVKVTQSSRYLVKRTGEKVFLECVQDMDHENMFWYRQDPGLGLRLIYFSYDVKMKEKGDIPEGYSVSREKKERFSLILESASTNQTSMYLCASSPWVEEAGNTIYFGEGSWLTVV.

The chain is built from TRBV7-3 and TRBJ2-3; TRBD2 matches at 8 bases. Trimming took 5 bases from V and 4 from J; bases not matched to a gene: 11. Germline V gene sequence: CDR1 SGHTA, CDR2 FQGTGA. The CDR3 has 16 residues. CDR3 DNA: TGTGCCAGCAGCGAGAGGGCCGCGGGACTAGCAGATACGCAGTATTTT. Its protein is CASSERAAGLADTQYF.

This clone was seen more than once but under ten times. This chain uses TRBV27 with TRBJ2-4, with 12 positions matching TRBD1. The CDR3 sequence is 21 residues long. Losses at the gene ends were 4 bases for V and 1 base for J; bases not matched to a gene: 17. Germline CDR1 reads MNHEY; CDR2 reads SMNVEV (reference sequence). This CDR3 is CASSSPSRGTGGTTAKNIQYF. The CDR3 coding sequence is TGTGCCAGCAGTTCCCCCTCCCGGGGGACAGGGGGCACAACGGCCAAAAACATTCAGTACTTC.

The V call is TRBV27, the J call TRBJ2-1, with D perhaps matching TRBD2 (6 bases). In germline, CDR1 is MNHEY, CDR2 SMNVEV (reference sequence). The CDR3 extends over 15 amino acids. Between the trimmed V and J ends, which lost 9 bases and 0 bases, there was a span of 15 bases. CDR3 in amino acids: CARQEGFSSYNEQFF. The CDR3 coding sequence is TGTGCCAGACAGGAGGGGTTTTCCTCCTACAATGAGCAGTTCTTC.

The rearrangement links TRBV5-4 to TRBJ2-5, with D uncertain. This CDR3 is built from 14 residues. In germline, CDR1 is SGHNT, CDR2 YYREEE (reference sequence). Trimming shortened V by 0 bases and J by 4 bases, and 10 bases separated the two germline ends. The CDR3 here is CASSLGTGPETQYF. As DNA, the CDR3 is TGTGCCAGCAGCTTGGGGACCGGTCCAGAGACCCAGTACTTC.

This clone was detected only a few times. This sequence joins TRBV11-2 and TRBJ1-3; 10 bases line up with TRBD1. This CDR3 is 16 amino acids long. CDR1 and CDR2 from the germline V gene are SGHAT and FQNNGV. V lost 5 bases and J lost 4; bases outside the gene matches: 8. The CDR3 bases are TGTGCCAGCAGCCCCAGACAGGGGGCGGCAGGAAACACCATATATTTT. Residues: CASSPRQGAAGNTIYF.

The sample holds one count of this clone. The gene calls are TRBV6-1 and TRBJ1-2; TRBD1 matches 9 bases. The ends lost 0 bases at V and 1 base at J; junction bases unmatched: 3. The CDR3 is 16 amino acids. Germline values: CDR1 MNHNS, CDR2 SASEGT. CDR3 in amino acids: CASSEASGQGNYGYTF. The CDR3 nucleotides are TGTGCCAGCAGTGAAGCTTCGGGACAGGGTAACTATGGCTACACCTTC.

On this clone: This sample also contains other DNA sequences that code for the same CDR3. The V call is TRBV5-1, the J call TRBJ2-3, with 8 bases aligning to TRBD1. CDR3 size: 15 residues. The J segment lost 6 bases and the V segment lost 3 bases, leaving 9 bases of the junction unmatched. Per germline, CDR1 SGHRS and CDR2 YFSETQ. CDR3 sequence (DNA): TGCGCCAGCAGCTGGGGGGACAGGAATCAGGATACGCAGTATTTT. Translating it yields CASSWGDRNQDTQYF. Complete variable domain (other parts from reference TRBV5-1 and TRBJ2-3): KAGVTQTPRYLIKTRGQQVTLSCSPISGHRSVSWYQQTPGQGLQFLFEYFSETQRNKGNFPGRFSGRQFSNSRSEMNVSTLELGDSALYLCASSWGDRNQDTQYFGPGTRLTVL.

The V call is TRBV19, the J call TRBJ1-2; D not certain. The CDR3 loop spans 16 amino acids. With 1 base removed from V and 0 bases from J, the gap between germline ends came to 12 bases. The germline gives CDR1 LNHDA, CDR2 SQIVND (reference sequence). DNA of the CDR3: TGTGCCAGTAGTATAGGTCGGCAGCCCTCTAACTATGGCTACACCTTC. It encodes CASSIGRQPSNYGYTF.

This sequence joins TRBV19 and TRBJ1-1; tentative D call: TRBD1 (6 bases). CDR3 size: 15 residues. The V end was cut by 2 bases, the J end by 1 base, with 11 bases between. Germline CDR1 LNHDA, CDR2 SQIVND (reference sequence). CDR3 coding DNA: TGTGCCAGTAGTATACAAACAGGGTGGAACACTGAAGCTTTCTTT. Protein product: CASSIQTGWNTEAFF.

This clone was detected only once. The genes are TRBV11-3 and TRBJ2-1; 14 nucleotides agree with TRBD2. V dropped 6 bases and J dropped 4; count of bases not matched to a gene: 5. The CDR3 extends over 16 amino acids. CDR1 and CDR2 (germline): SGHNT, YENEEA. The CDR3 here is CASSYRLAGGYNEQFF. For the CDR3, the DNA is TGTGCCAGCAGTTACAGACTAGCGGGAGGGTACAATGAGCAGTTCTTC.

This rearrangement joins TRBV7-2 to TRBJ2-2, with TRBD2 matching 10 bases. The J segment lost 5 bases and the V segment lost 4 bases, leaving 10 bases of the junction unmatched. The CDR3 spans 17 residues. The germline gives CDR1 SGHTA, CDR2 FQGNSA. Here the CDR3 DNA reads TGTGCCAGCAGCTCCAGAAGCGGGGGGGCCCGGACCGGGGAGCTGTTTTTT. Amino acids: CASSSRSGGARTGELFF. Filled out from reference TRBV7-2 and TRBJ2-2, the complete variable domain reads GAGVSQSPSNKVTEKGKDVELRCDPISGHTALYWYRQSLGQGLEFLIYFQGNSAPDKSGLPSDRFSAERTGGSVSTLTIQRTQQEDSAVYLCASSSRSGGARTGELFFGEGSRLTVL.